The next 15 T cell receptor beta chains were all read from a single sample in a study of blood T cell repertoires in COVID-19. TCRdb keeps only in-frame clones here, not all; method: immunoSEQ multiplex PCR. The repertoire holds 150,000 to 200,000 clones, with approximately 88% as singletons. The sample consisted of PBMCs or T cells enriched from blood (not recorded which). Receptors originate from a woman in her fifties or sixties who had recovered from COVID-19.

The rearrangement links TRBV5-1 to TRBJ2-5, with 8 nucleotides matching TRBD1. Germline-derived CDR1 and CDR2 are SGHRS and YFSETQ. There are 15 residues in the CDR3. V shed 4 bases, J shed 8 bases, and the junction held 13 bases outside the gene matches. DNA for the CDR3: TGCGCCAGCAGCCCCGGTCAGGGGGCAGGGGGCACCCAGTACTTC. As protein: CASSPGQGAGGTQYF.

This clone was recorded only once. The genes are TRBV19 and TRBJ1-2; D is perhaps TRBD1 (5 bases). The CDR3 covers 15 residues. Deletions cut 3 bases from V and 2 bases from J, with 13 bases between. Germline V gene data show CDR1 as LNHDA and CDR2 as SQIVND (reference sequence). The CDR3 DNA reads TGTGCCAGTAGTATGGGGCAGGCGCCCAACTATGGCTACACCTTC. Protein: CASSMGQAPNYGYTF.

For the CDR3, the DNA is TGTGCCAGCAGCGTCGCGGGAAAGAACACCGGGGAGCTGTTTTTT. It translates to CASSVAGKNTGELFF. The rearrangement joins TRBV9 to TRBJ2-2; TRBD2 is a possible D gene (6 bases). CDR1 and CDR2 (germline): SGDLS, YYNGEE. Trimming took 2 bases from V and 1 from J, leaving 9 bases between them. CDR3 length: 15 residues. Together with reference TRBV9 and TRBJ2-2, the CDR3 gives the full variable domain: DSGVTQTPKHLITATGQRVTLRCSPRSGDLSVYWYQQSLDQGLQFLIQYYNGEERAKGNILERFSAQQFPDLHSELNLSSLELGDSALYFCASSVAGKNTGELFFGEGSRLTVL.

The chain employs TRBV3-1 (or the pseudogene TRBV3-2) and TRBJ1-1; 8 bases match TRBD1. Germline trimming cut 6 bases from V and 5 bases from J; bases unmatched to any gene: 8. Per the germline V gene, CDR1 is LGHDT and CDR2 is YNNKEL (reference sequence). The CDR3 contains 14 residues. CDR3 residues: CASRSYRGRTEAFF. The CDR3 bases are TGTGCCAGCAGGTCCTACAGGGGGAGGACTGAAGCTTTCTTT.

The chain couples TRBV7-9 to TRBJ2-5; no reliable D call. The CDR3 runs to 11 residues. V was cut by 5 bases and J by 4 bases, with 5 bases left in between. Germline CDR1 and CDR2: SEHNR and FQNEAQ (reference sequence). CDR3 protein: CASSPRETQYF. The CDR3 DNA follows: TGTGCCAGCAGCCCGAGAGAGACCCAGTACTTC.

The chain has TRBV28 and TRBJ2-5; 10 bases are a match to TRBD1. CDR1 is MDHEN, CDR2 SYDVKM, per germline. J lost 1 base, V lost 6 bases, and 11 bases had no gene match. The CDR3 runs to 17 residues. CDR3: CASSPQGWDRGQETQYF. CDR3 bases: TGTGCCAGCAGCCCACAAGGTTGGGACAGGGGCCAAGAGACCCAGTACTTC.

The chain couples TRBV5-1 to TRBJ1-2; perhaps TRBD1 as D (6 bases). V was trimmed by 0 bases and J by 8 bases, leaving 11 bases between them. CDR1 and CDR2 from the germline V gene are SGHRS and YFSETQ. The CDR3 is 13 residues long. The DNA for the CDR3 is TGCGCCAGCAGCTTGGAGGCAGGGGCGGGCTACACCTTC. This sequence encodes CASSLEAGAGYTF.

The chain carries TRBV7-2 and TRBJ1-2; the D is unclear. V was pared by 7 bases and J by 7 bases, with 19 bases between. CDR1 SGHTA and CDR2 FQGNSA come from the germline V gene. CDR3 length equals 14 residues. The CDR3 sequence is CASNQPGFSGGYTF. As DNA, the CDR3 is TGTGCCAGCAACCAACCGGGGTTTTCGGGTGGCTACACCTTC.

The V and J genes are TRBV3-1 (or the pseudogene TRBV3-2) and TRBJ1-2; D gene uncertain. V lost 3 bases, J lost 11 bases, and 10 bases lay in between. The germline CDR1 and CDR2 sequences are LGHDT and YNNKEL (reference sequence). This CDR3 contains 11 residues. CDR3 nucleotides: TGTGCCAGCAGCCATATAGAGGATTACACCTTC. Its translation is CASSHIEDYTF.

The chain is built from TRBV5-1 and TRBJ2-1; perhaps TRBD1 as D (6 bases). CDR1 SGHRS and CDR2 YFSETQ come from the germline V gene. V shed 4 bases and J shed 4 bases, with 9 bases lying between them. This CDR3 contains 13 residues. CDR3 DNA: TGCGCCAGCAGCGGGGACACTTACAATGAGCAGTTCTTC. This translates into CASSGDTYNEQFF.

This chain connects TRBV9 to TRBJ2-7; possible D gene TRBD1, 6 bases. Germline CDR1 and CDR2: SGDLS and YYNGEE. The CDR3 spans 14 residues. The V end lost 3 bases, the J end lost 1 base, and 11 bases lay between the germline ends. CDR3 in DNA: TGTGCCAGCAGCGAGGGGCAGGGGTCCTACGAGCAGTACTTC. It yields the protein CASSEGQGSYEQYF.

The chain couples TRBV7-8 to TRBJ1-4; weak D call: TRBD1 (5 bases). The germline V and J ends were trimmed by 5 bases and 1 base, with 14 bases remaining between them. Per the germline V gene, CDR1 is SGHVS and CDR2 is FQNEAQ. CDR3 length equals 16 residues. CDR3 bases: TGTGCCAGCAGCCCAGACCCCGACAGAACTAATGAAAAACTGTTTTTT. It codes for CASSPDPDRTNEKLFF.

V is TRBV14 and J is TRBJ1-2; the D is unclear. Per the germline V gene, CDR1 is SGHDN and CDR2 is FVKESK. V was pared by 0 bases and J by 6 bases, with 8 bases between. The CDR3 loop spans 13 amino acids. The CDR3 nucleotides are TGTGCCAGCAGCCAAGATCTCCGGGATGGCTACACCTTC. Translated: CASSQDLRDGYTF.

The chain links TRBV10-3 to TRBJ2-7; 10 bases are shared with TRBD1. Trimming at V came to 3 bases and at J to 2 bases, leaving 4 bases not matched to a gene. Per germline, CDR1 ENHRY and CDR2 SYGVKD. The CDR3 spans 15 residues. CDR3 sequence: CAISDGTGEPYEQYF. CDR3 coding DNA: TGTGCCATCAGTGACGGGACAGGGGAACCCTACGAGCAGTACTTC.

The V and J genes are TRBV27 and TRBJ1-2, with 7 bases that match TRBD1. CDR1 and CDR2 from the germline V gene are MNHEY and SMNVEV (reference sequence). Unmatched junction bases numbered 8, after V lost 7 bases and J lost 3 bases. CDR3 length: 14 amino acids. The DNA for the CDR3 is TGTGCCAGCAAAAAGCGTGACAGGGACTATGGCTACACCTTC. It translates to CASKKRDRDYGYTF.